These T cell receptor beta chains were read from a single sample in a study of vaccination effects on CD4 cells after COVID-19. Repertoires were generated with immunoSEQ multiplex PCR, while TCRdb's copy carries only in-frame clones and drops some. This sample yields about 41,000 clones, of which roughly two thirds are seen a single time; roughly 26% belongs to the top ten. These TCRs are of unknown antigen specificity. The input for sequencing was CD4+ T cells from PBMCs cultured with HCoV-OC43 spike peptides, taken before COVID-19 vaccination. The source is a human donor who received a COVID-19 vaccine. Each CDR3 is given with its conserved first and last residue. D genes are given only for firm matches. Size values are once, few and many counts, or a class for expanded clones, and some rows have none.

CASGSGVQETQYF | TGTGCCAGCGGCTCGGGGGTTCAAGAGACCCAGTACTTC | TRBJ2-5 | NA | TRBV5-4 | NA
CASVGQGNTGELFF | TGTGCCAGCGTTGGACAGGGGAACACCGGGGAGCTGTTTTTT | TRBJ2-2 | NA | TRBV6-5 | TRBD1
CASSPTSPLAGGETQYF | TGTGCCAGCAGCCCAACAAGCCCGCTAGCTGGTGGAGAGACCCAGTACTTC | TRBJ2-5 | once | TRBV3-1/TRBV3-2 | NA
CASSASPGQVPSSYNSPLHF | TGTGCCAGCAGCGCGTCACCGGGACAGGTCCCGAGCTCCTATAATTCACCCCTCCACTTT | TRBJ1-6 | NA | TRBV11-3 | TRBD1
CASSQGEGIGDTQYF | TGTGCCAGCAGCCAAGGGGAGGGGATTGGGGATACGCAGTATTTT | TRBJ2-3 | NA | TRBV2 | TRBD2
CASRLTATDTQYF | TGTGCCAGCAGACTGACCGCTACAGATACGCAGTATTTT | TRBJ2-3 | NA | TRBV5-6 | NA
CASSLMGSPLHF | TGTGCCAGCAGTTTAATGGGTTCACCCCTCCACTTT | TRBJ1-6 | NA | TRBV27 | NA
CASSPYQETQYF | TGTGCCAGCTCACCGTACCAAGAGACCCAGTACTTC | TRBJ2-5 | once | TRBV18 | NA
CASSLSGEGEQYF | TGTGCCAGCAGCTTATCGGGGGAAGGGGAGCAGTACTTC | TRBJ2-7 | NA | TRBV7-3 | NA
CASSLGRNTEAFF | TGTGCCAGCAGCTTAGGCCGGAACACTGAAGCTTTCTTT | TRBJ1-1 | NA | TRBV11-2 | NA
CASSGQGARETQYF | TGTGCCAGCAGTGGACAGGGGGCGCGGGAGACCCAGTACTTC | TRBJ2-5 | NA | TRBV6-2/TRBV6-3 | TRBD1
CSVETGNNQPQHF | TGCAGCGTTGAGACAGGGAACAATCAGCCCCAGCATTTT | TRBJ1-5 | once | TRBV29-1 | TRBD1
CAWMEGTHYEQYF | TGTGCCTGGATGGAAGGGACCCACTACGAGCAGTACTTC | TRBJ2-7 | NA | TRBV30 | NA
CASSLGGGRGGDTQYF | TGTGCCAGCAGCCTCGGTGGCGGGAGGGGGGGAGATACGCAGTATTTT | TRBJ2-3 | NA | TRBV3-1/TRBV3-2 | TRBD2
CASSLGVSHSYNEQFF | TGCGCCAGCAGCTTGGGGGTTAGTCACTCCTACAATGAGCAGTTCTTC | TRBJ2-1 | NA | TRBV5-1 | NA
CATSALGLAGTQGNEQFF | TGTGCCACCAGTGCCCTAGGACTAGCGGGGACACAAGGAAATGAGCAGTTCTTC | TRBJ2-1 | once | TRBV24-1 | TRBD2
CASSSTGVGADTQYF | TGTGCCAGCAGTTCTACAGGGGTTGGGGCAGATACGCAGTATTTT | TRBJ2-3 | NA | TRBV6-5 | TRBD1
CARDNSYEQYF | TGTGCCAGGGACAACTCCTACGAGCAGTACTTC | TRBJ2-7 | NA | TRBV5-6 | NA